This T cell receptor beta chain was sequenced in a study of CD8+CD57+ T cells in acquired aplastic anemia. Study overall: Roughly 3 ug was the average amount of DNA from sorted CD4+ and CD8+ cells. Healthy donors gave approximately 10 million reads on average for CD4+ cells.

Germline V lookup: CDR1 DFQATT, CDR2 SNEGSKA (reference sequence). The CDR3 has 12 amino acids. The V segment lost 3 bases and the J segment 8 bases; nucleotides outside the gene matches: 6. This clonotype was seen repeatedly, ten times or more. No antigen is known for it. Study-level results: The CD8+ Simpson's diversity of patients and controls was not significantly different.

For CDR3 and TCR beta VDJ profiling, genomic DNA was the template used. One entry per CDR3 protein, called by TCRdb with MiXCR from the reads. Of a few hundred thousand distinct CDR3 sequences listed, roughly 35% are singletons. J is TRBJ1-2 and V is TRBV20-1, with 7 bases that match TRBD1. Sequences were obtained from sorted CD4+, CD8+, or CD8+CD57+ T cells (not recorded which) from PBMCs. The sequence was collected from a human donor in good health, serving as a control. Here the CDR3 DNA reads TGCAGTGCTAGGGCAGGGGGAAGAGGCTACACCTTC. Translation: CSARAGGRGYTF.